This T cell receptor beta chain was sequenced during a study of blood T cells in healthy people across ages. Combining a sample-barcoded 5' primer with a J-beta primer mix, a second PCR ran for roughly 6 to 12 cycles. A template-switch adaptor with 12 random nucleotides tagged each cDNA molecule. TCRdb re-derived calls from the 5' RACE reads in MiXCR, one entry per CDR3 protein. Among 800,000 to 950,000 distinct CDR3 sequences listed, 25% to 30% were seen once. Study observations and caveats: Possibly confounding the expanded clonotype changes was the fact that donor CMV status was unknown. Since the PBMCs were unsorted, naive and antigen-experienced cells could not be conclusively compared.

The CDR3 is 19 residues long. Trimming left V 8 bases short and J 1 base short, with 29 bases between. Germline V gene sequence: CDR1 SGHVS, CDR2 FQNEAQ. As for this clonotype: The antigen is not known.

These data also featured in a second study, about T cells of mothers and their children. Per that paper: Related mother-child pairs showed slightly, non-significantly higher overlap than unrelated pairs.

The chain is built from TRBV7-8 and TRBJ2-5; tentative D call: TRBD1 (6 bases). The sample taken for sequencing was blood. The source is a woman between 40 and 55 years old in good health. Written as DNA, the CDR3 is TGTGCCAGCGGCGTAGAGGCGGTAGTGGGGGCAACCTTCCAAGAGACCCAGTACTTC. Protein product: CASGVEAVVGATFQETQYF.